This passage covers 20 T cell receptor beta chains from one sample sequenced in a study of blood T cell repertoires in COVID-19. Here immunoSEQ multiplex PCR was the method, and the copy in TCRdb shows in-frame clones only, minus some. The sample gives about 500,000 clones, roughly 90% of which show up once; roughly 0.7% is in the top ten. Sequenced: PBMCs or T cells enriched from blood (not recorded which). Source of these receptors: a woman aged 18-29 years who had recovered from COVID-19.

This clone was observed a single time. The chain joins TRBV7-2 to TRBJ2-1; D is undetermined. The germline V and J ends were trimmed by 5 bases and 0 bases, with 11 bases remaining between them. The CDR3 totals 15 residues. Germline lookup yields CDR1 SGHTA and CDR2 FQGNSA. Here the CDR3 DNA reads TGTGCCAGCAGCCGCCCCCCTAGCTCCTACAATGAGCAGTTCTTC. It codes for CASSRPPSSYNEQFF.

The chain combines TRBV19 with TRBJ1-2; 8 bases align to TRBD1. The germline CDR1 and CDR2 sequences are LNHDA and SQIVND (reference sequence). The CDR3 sequence is 14 residues long. V trimming: 5 bases; J trimming: 4 bases; junction bases outside the gene matches: 6. CDR3 sequence reads: CASSLGQGIYGYTF. The CDR3 region has the DNA TGTGCCAGTAGTTTAGGACAGGGTATCTATGGCTACACCTTC.

The count of this clone is one. This chain uses TRBV6-5 with TRBJ1-3, with D maybe TRBD1 (5 bases). Trimming cost V 4 bases and J 0 bases, with 13 bases left between them. The germline V gene has CDR1 MNHEY and CDR2 SVGAGI. The CDR3 runs 16 residues. Here the CDR3 DNA reads TGTGCCAGCAGTTCCCCCAGGGCCCCCTCTGGAAACACCATATATTTT. Protein product: CASSSPRAPSGNTIYF.

The chain uses TRBV12-3 or TRBV12-4 and TRBJ1-2; weak D call: TRBD1 (5 bases). Trimming stripped 4 bases from V and 6 bases from J, with 12 bases between. The CDR3 runs 13 residues. This CDR3 reads CASSYVGGNGYTF. CDR3 bases: TGTGCCAGCAGTTACGTCGGGGGAAATGGCTACACCTTC.

V gene TRBV19 combines with J gene TRBJ1-5; 9 nucleotides match TRBD1. Germline V gene data show CDR1 as LNHDA and CDR2 as SQIVND (reference sequence). This CDR3 region has 15 residues. V gave up 5 bases and J gave up 3 bases; unmatched junction bases: 5. The CDR3 DNA sequence: TGTGCCAGTAGTGCGGGACAGGGAGTCAATCAGCCCCAGCATTTT. This gives the protein CASSAGQGVNQPQHF.

The rearrangement joins TRBV13 to TRBJ2-5; possible D gene TRBD2, 5 bases. This CDR3 is built from 16 residues. V lost 5 bases and J lost 5, with 21 bases in between. Germline V lookup: CDR1 PRHDT, CDR2 FYEKMQ (reference sequence). CDR3: CASSPRRVAGAETQYF. In DNA, the CDR3 is TGTGCCAGCAGCCCAAGGCGGGTTGCGGGCGCGGAGACCCAGTACTTC.

This clone was detected only once. The chain joins TRBV2 to TRBJ2-2; 7 bases agree with TRBD1. This CDR3 spans 19 amino acids. After removal of 2 bases from V and 2 bases from J, the junction contained 14 bases not matched to a gene. Germline lookup yields CDR1 SNHLY and CDR2 FYNNEI. CDR3 loop: CASSESKAIQGPNTGELFF. The CDR3, as DNA: TGTGCCAGCAGTGAATCAAAAGCTATACAGGGGCCCAACACCGGGGAGCTGTTTTTT.

The V and J genes are TRBV11-2 and TRBJ1-1; tentative D call: TRBD1 (5 bases). The CDR3 contains 16 residues. From germline, CDR1 is SGHAT and CDR2 FQNNGV. Trimming removed 0 bases from V and 2 bases from J, with 13 bases in between. DNA for the CDR3: TGTGCCAGCAGCTTAGATCAAAGGGGAGGTAACACTGAAGCTTTCTTT. Its protein is CASSLDQRGGNTEAFF.

Here the CDR3 DNA reads TGTGCCAGCAGCCAAGATTCAGTGACTGGAAACACCATATATTTT. Amino acids: CASSQDSVTGNTIYF. This chain joins TRBV3-1 (or the pseudogene TRBV3-2) and TRBJ1-3; no firm D call. Germline V gene sequence: CDR1 LGHDT, CDR2 YNNKEL (reference sequence). Trimming pared 0 bases from V and 2 bases from J, leaving 8 bases between. The CDR3 covers 15 residues.

V is TRBV25-1 and J is TRBJ2-7; possible D gene TRBD1, 6 bases. The CDR3 is 13 amino acids. Trimming stripped 6 bases from V and 2 bases from J, with 11 bases between. Per the germline V gene, CDR1 is MGHDK and CDR2 is SYGVNS. The CDR3 DNA is TGTGCCAGCAGCGGGACAACCACCTACGAGCAGTACTTC. This encodes CASSGTTTYEQYF.

The CDR3 region has the DNA TGTGCCAGCAGTGAAAACCCCCAGGGGATCAACTATGGCTACACCTTC. Translated: CASSENPQGINYGYTF. J is TRBJ1-2 and V is TRBV6-1; perhaps TRBD1 as D (6 bases). The CDR3 consists of 16 residues. V shed 2 bases and J shed 2 bases, with 15 bases lying between them. Germline V gives CDR1 MNHNS, CDR2 SASEGT.

DNA for the CDR3: TGTGCCAGCGGGAGGGGTGTTAATCAGCCCCAGCATTTT. It encodes CASGRGVNQPQHF. This sequence joins TRBV2 and TRBJ1-5; D possibly corresponds to TRBD1 (5 bases). Trimming took 8 bases from V and 4 from J, leaving 12 bases between them. In germline, CDR1 is SNHLY, CDR2 FYNNEI. The CDR3 runs 13 residues.

This chain links TRBV5-6 with TRBJ1-4, with TRBD1 matching over 7 bases. This CDR3 is 18 amino acids long. Unmatched junction bases numbered 11, after V lost 0 bases and J lost 3 bases. Germline V gene lookup returns CDR1 SGHDT and CDR2 YYEEEE. The CDR3 reads CASSLAIFRTGPNEKLFF. CDR3 nucleotide sequence: TGTGCCAGCAGCTTGGCGATTTTTAGGACAGGTCCTAATGAAAAACTGTTTTTT.

The chain links TRBV6-5 to TRBJ1-5; D is unresolved. Trimming removed 6 bases at V and 6 bases at J, with 15 bases between. The length of the CDR3 is 14 residues. Germline assignment: CDR1 MNHEY and CDR2 SVGAGI. DNA of the CDR3: TGTGCCAGCAGAAGGGTAGGAGGAGGTCAGCCCCAGCATTTT. This sequence encodes CASRRVGGGQPQHF.

The rearrangement uses TRBV3-1 (or the pseudogene TRBV3-2) and TRBJ1-1; 8 positions match TRBD1. Trimming at V came to 0 bases and at J to 10 bases, leaving 10 bases not matched to a gene. This CDR3 region has 15 residues. CDR1 and CDR2 (germline): LGHDT, YNNKEL (reference sequence). The CDR3 loop reads CASSQDSTGGIGAFF. The CDR3 region has the DNA TGTGCCAGCAGCCAAGATTCTACAGGGGGGATAGGAGCTTTCTTT.

The chain couples TRBV11-2 to TRBJ2-7, with 10 bases that match TRBD2. This CDR3 is 16 amino acids long. Germline V CDR1 and CDR2: SGHAT, FQNNGV. V was pared by 6 bases and J by 4 bases, with 12 bases of the junction left unmatched. CDR3 sequence: CASSTIAGGTWYEQYF. DNA of the CDR3: TGTGCCAGCAGTACCATAGCGGGGGGCACCTGGTACGAGCAGTACTTC.

J is TRBJ1-2 and V is TRBV5-4; TRBD1 aligns across 7 bases. CDR1 and CDR2 (germline): SGHNT, YYREEE (reference sequence). The ends lost 5 bases at V and 8 bases at J; junction bases unmatched: 6. CDR3 size: 12 residues. The CDR3 DNA reads as TGTGCCAGCAGTAGGGACAGCTACGGCTACACCTTC. Protein sequence: CASSRDSYGYTF.

For the CDR3, the DNA is TGTGCCTGGGACGGGGGTTTCTACAATGAGCAGTTCTTC. This codes for CAWDGGFYNEQFF. V usage is TRBV30 and J usage is TRBJ2-1; possible D gene TRBD2, 6 bases. Between the trimmed V and J ends, which lost 5 bases and 3 bases, there was a span of 11 bases. The germline gives CDR1 GTSNPN, CDR2 SVGIG (reference sequence). This CDR3 contains 13 residues.

The rearrangement uses TRBV3-1 (or the pseudogene TRBV3-2) and TRBJ2-5, with TRBD1 matching over 9 bases. Germline V gene data show CDR1 as LGHDT and CDR2 as YNNKEL (reference sequence). The CDR3 spans 15 residues. After removal of 5 bases from V and 3 bases from J, the junction contained 7 bases not matched to a gene. CDR3 DNA: TGTGCCAGCAGCTATCGGGGACAGGGTAAAGAGACCCAGTACTTC. Translating gives CASSYRGQGKETQYF.

The chain joins TRBV6-5 to TRBJ2-7; 7 bases map to TRBD2. V shed 7 bases and J 4 bases; nucleotides not matched to a gene: 13. Germline CDR1 and CDR2: MNHEY and SVGAGI. This CDR3 region has 15 residues. CDR3 loop: CASTYPSGGGYEQYF. As DNA, the CDR3 is TGTGCCAGCACCTACCCCTCCGGCGGGGGTTACGAGCAGTACTTC.